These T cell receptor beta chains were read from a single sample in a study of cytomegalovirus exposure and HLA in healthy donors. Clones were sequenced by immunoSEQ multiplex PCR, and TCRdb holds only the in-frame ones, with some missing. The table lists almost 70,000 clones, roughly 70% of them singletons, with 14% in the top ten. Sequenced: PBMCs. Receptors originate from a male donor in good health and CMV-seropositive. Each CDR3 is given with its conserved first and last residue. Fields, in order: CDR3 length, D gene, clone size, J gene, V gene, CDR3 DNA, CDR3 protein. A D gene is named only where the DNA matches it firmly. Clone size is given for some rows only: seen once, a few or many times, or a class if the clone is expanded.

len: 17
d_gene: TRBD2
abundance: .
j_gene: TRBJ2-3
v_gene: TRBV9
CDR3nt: TGTGCCAGCAGCGTATCTGGGACTAGCGGAATCACAGATACGCAGTATTTT
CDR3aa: CASSVSGTSGITDTQYF

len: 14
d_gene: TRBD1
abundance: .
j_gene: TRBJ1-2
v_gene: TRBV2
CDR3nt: TGTGCCAGCAGCCAGGGACAGGGGAACTATGGCTACACCTTC
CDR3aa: CASSQGQGNYGYTF

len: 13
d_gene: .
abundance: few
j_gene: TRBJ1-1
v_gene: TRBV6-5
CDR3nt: TGTGCCAGCAGTTACCAGGGAAGTACTGAAGCTTTCTTT
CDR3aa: CASSYQGSTEAFF

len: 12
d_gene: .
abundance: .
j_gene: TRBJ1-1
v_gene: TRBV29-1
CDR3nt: TGCAGCGTTGAAAGACAGAACACTGAAGCTTTCTTT
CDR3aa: CSVERQNTEAFF

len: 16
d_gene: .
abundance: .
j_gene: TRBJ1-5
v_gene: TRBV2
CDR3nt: TGTGCCAGCAGTGAATGGTCAGGGTATAGCAATCAGCCCCAGCATTTT
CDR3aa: CASSEWSGYSNQPQHF

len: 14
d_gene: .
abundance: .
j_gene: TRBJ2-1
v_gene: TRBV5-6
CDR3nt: TGTGCCAGCAGCTTACCGATGGAGGGCAATGAGCAGTTCTTC
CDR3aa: CASSLPMEGNEQFF

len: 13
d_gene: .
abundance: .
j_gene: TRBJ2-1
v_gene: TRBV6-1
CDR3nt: TGTGCCAGCAGCAGGGGCGTCAACAATGAGCAGTTCTTC
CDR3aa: CASSRGVNNEQFF

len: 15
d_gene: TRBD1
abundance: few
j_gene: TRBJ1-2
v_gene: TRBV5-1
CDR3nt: TGCGCCAGCAGTCCCGGGACAGACACTAACTATGGCTACACCTTC
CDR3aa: CASSPGTDTNYGYTF

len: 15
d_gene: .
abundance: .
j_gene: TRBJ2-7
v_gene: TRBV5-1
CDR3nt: TGCGCCAGCAGCAATCTCGGAGGGGCGGTCGACGAGCAGTACTTC
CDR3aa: CASSNLGGAVDEQYF

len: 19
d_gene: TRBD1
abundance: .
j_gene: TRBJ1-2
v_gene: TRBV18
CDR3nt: TGTGCCAGCTCACCACATCGATCCGGGACAGGGGTCCCTAACTATGGCTACACCTTC
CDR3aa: CASSPHRSGTGVPNYGYTF

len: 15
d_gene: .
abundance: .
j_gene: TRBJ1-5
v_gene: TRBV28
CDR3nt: TGTGCCAGCAGCTACGCAGGGGCTTTCAATCAGCCCCAGCATTTT
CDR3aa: CASSYAGAFNQPQHF

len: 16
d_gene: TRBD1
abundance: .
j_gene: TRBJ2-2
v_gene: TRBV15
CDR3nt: TGTGCCACCAGCAGGAGGACAGGGGGAAGGACCGGGGAGCTGTTTTTT
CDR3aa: CATSRRTGGRTGELFF

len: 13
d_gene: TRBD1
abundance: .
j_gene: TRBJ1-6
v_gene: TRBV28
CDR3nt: TGTGCCAGCATACGACAGGGGAATTCACCCCTCCACTTT
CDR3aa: CASIRQGNSPLHF

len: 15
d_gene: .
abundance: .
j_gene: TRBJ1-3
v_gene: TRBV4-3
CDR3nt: TGCGCCAGCAGCCAAGACCCGGGTCTAGGTAACACCATATATTTT
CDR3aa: CASSQDPGLGNTIYF

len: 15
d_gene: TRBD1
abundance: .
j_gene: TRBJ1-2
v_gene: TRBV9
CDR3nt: TGTGCCAGCAGCGTAGGGACAGGGGGCGTATATGGCTACACCTTC
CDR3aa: CASSVGTGGVYGYTF

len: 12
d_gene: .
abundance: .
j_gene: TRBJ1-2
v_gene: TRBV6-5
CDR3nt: TGTGCCAGCACTAACCAGGGGTATGGCTACACCTTC
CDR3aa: CASTNQGYGYTF

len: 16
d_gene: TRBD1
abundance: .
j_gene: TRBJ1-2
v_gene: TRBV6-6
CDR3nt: TGTGCCAGCACCGACAGGGCACCCAATGATAACTATGGCTACACCTTC
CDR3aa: CASTDRAPNDNYGYTF

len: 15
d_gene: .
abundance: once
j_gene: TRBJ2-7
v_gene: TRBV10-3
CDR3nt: TGTGCCATCAGTGAGCGGGGGACCAAGTCCTACGAGCAGTACTTC
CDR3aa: CAISERGTKSYEQYF

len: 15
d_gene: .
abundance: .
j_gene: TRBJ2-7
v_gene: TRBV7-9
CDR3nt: TGTGCCAGCAGCCCGCGGGCAGAGCGTACCTACGAGCAGTACTTC
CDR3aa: CASSPRAERTYEQYF

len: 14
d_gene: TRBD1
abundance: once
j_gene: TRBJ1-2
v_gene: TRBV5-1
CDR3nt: TGCGCCAGCAGCTTCAGGGACAGGAACTATGGCTACACCTTC
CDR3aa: CASSFRDRNYGYTF

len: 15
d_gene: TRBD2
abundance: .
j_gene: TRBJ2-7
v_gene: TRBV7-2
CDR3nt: TGTGCCAGCAGCTTAGATGCTAGCGGGACTCTTGAGCAGTACTTC
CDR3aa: CASSLDASGTLEQYF

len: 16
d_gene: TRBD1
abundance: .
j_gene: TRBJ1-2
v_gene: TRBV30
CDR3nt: TGTGCCTGGACTATTGGACAGGACATTTTAAACTATGGCTACACCTTC
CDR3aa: CAWTIGQDILNYGYTF

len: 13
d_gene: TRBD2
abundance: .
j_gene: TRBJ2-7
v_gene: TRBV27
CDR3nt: TGTGCCAGTCGGACTAGCGGATCCTACGAGCAGTACTTC
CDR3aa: CASRTSGSYEQYF

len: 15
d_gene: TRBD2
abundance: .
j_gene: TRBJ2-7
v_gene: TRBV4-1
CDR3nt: TGCGCCAGCAGGACCGGTCTAGCGGGGGCCTACGAGCAGTACTTC
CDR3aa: CASRTGLAGAYEQYF

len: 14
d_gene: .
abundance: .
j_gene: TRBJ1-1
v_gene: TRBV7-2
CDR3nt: TGTGCCAGCAGCTTAGGGGGACATACCACTGAAGCTTTCTTT
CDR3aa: CASSLGGHTTEAFF

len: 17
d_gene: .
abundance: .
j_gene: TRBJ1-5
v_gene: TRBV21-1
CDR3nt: TGTGCCAGCAGCAGGCGATTCGCAGGGGTTCGCAGTCAGCCCCAGCATTTT
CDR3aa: CASSRRFAGVRSQPQHF

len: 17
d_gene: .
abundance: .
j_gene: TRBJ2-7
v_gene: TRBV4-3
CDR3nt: TGCGCCAGCAGCCAAGATCTCAGACTAGACACAATCTACGAGCAGTACTTC
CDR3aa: CASSQDLRLDTIYEQYF

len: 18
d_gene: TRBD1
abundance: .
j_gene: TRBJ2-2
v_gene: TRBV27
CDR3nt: TGTGCCAGCAGTTTCGGGGGACAGGGGAAGGGGAACACCGGGGAGCTGTTTTTT
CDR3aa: CASSFGGQGKGNTGELFF

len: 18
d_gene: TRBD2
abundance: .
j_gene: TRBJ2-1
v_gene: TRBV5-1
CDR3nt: TGCGCCAGCAGCGGCCCCGGACTAGCGGGGGGGCCGTGGGATGAGCAGTTCTTC
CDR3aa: CASSGPGLAGGPWDEQFF